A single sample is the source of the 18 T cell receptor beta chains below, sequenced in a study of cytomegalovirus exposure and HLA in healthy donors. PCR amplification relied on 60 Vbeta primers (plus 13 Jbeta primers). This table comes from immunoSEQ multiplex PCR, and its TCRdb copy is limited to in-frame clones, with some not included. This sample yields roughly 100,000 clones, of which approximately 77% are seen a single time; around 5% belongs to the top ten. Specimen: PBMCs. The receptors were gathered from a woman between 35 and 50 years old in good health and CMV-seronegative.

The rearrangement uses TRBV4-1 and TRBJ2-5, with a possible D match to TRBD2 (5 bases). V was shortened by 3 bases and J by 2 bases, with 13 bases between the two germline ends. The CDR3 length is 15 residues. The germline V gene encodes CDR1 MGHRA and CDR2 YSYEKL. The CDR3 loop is CASSHASREQETQYF. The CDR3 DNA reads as TGCGCCAGCAGCCACGCCTCGAGGGAGCAAGAGACCCAGTACTTC.

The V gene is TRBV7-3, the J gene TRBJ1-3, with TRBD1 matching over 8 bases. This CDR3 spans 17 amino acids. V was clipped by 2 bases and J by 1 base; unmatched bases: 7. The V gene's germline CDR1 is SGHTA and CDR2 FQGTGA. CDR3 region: CASSLQGTGYSGNTIYF. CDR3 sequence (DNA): TGTGCCAGCAGCTTACAGGGGACAGGTTATTCTGGAAACACCATATATTTT. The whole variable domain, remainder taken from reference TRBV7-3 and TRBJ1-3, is GAGVSQTPSNKVTEKGKYVELRCDPISGHTALYWYRQSLGQGPEFLIYFQGTGAADDSGLPNDRFFAVRPEGSVSTLKIQRTERGDSAVYLCASSLQGTGYSGNTIYFGEGSWLTVV.

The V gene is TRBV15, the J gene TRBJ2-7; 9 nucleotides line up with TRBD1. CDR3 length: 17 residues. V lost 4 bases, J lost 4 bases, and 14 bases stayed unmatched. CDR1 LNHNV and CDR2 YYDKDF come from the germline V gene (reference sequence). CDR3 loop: CATSNTVSGQGGYEQYF. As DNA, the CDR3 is TGTGCCACCAGCAATACAGTTTCGGGACAGGGAGGTTACGAGCAGTACTTC.

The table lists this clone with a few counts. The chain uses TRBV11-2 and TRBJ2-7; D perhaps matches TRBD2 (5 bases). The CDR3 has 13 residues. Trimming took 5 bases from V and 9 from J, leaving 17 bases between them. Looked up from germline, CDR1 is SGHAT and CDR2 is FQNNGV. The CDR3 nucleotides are TGTGCCAGCAGCAGTCGGGAACAGACGAGGCAGTACTTC. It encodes CASSSREQTRQYF.

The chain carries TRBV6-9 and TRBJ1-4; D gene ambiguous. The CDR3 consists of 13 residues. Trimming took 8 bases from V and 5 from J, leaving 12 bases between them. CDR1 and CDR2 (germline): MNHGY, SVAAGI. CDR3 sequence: CASRLEPNEKLFF. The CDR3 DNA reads TGTGCCAGCCGACTGGAACCGAATGAAAAACTGTTTTTT.

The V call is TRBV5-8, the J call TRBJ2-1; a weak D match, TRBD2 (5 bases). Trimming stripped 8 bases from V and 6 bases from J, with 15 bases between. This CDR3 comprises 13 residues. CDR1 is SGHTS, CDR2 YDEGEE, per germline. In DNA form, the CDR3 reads TGTGCCAGTATACTACGACGGGGCAATGAGCAGTTCTTC. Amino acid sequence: CASILRRGNEQFF.

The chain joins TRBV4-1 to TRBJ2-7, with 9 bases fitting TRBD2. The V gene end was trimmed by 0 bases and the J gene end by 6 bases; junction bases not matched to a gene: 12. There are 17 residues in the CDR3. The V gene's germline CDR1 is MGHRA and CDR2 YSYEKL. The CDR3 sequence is CASSQDPAGGLPGEQYF. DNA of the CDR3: TGCGCCAGCAGCCAAGATCCTGCGGGGGGGCTTCCTGGCGAGCAGTACTTC.

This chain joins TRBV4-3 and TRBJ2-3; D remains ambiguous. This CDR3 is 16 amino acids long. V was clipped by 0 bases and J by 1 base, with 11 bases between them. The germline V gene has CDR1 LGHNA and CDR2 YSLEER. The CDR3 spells CASSQETSRRTDTQYF. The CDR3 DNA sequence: TGCGCCAGCAGCCAAGAAACATCCAGGCGCACAGATACGCAGTATTTT.

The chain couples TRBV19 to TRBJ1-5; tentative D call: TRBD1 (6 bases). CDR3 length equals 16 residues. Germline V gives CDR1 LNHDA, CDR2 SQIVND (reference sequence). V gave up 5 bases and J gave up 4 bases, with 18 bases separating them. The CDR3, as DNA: TGTGCCAGTAGTGGTATTCCAGGGGACGTTAATCAGCCCCAGCATTTT. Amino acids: CASSGIPGDVNQPQHF.

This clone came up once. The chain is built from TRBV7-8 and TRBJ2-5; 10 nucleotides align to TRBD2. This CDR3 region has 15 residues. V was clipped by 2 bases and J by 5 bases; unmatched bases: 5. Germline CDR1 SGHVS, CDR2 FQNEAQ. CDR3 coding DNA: TGTGCCAGCAGCTTAAGGACTAGCGGCTTCGAGACCCAGTACTTC. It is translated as CASSLRTSGFETQYF.

The CDR3 bases are TGTGCCAGCAGAGCGGGGGGGGCGGTTGAAAAACTGTTTTTT. It encodes CASRAGGAVEKLFF. The rearrangement links TRBV27 to TRBJ1-4, with a weak D call TRBD1 (6 bases). CDR1 MNHEY and CDR2 SMNVEV come from the germline V gene (reference sequence). Trimming pared 6 bases from V and 7 bases from J, leaving 15 bases between. The CDR3 has 14 residues.

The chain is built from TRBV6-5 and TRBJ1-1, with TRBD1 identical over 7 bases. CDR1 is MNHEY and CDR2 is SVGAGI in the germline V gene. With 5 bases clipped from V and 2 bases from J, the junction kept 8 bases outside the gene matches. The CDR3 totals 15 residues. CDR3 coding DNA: TGTGCCAGCAGTCCCCGACAGGGCACCAACACTGAAGCTTTCTTT. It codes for CASSPRQGTNTEAFF.

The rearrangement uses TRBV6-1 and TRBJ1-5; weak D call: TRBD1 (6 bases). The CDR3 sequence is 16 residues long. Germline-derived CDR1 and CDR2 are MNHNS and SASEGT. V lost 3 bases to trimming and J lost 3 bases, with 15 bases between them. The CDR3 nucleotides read TGTGCCAGCAGTGATGCAGGGGCAGCCTACAATCAGCCCCAGCATTTT. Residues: CASSDAGAAYNQPQHF.

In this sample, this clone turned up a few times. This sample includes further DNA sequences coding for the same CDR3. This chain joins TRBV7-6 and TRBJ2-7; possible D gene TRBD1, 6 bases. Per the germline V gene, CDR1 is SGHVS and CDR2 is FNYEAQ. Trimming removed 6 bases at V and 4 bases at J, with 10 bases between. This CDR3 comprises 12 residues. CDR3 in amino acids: CASSHQGYEQYF. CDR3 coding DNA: TGTGCCAGCAGTCACCAGGGGTACGAGCAGTACTTC. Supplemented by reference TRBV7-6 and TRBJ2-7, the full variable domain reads GAGVSQSPRYKVTKRGQDVALRCDPISGHVSLYWYRQALGQGPEFLTYFNYEAQQDKSGLPNDRFSAERPEGSISTLTIQRTEQRDSAMYRCASSHQGYEQYFGPGTRLTVT.

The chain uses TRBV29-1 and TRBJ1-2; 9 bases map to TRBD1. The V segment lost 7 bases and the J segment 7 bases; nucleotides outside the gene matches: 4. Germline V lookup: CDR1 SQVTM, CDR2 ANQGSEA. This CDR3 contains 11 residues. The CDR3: CSADRGGGYTF. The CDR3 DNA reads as TGCAGCGCCGACAGGGGGGGTGGCTACACCTTC.

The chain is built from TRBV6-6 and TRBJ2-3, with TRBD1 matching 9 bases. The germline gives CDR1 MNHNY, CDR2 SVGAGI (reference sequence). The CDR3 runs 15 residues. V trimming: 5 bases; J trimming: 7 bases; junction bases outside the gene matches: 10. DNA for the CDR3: TGTGCCAGCAGTAATCCGGGACAGGGAGTAAATACGCAGTATTTT. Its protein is CASSNPGQGVNTQYF.

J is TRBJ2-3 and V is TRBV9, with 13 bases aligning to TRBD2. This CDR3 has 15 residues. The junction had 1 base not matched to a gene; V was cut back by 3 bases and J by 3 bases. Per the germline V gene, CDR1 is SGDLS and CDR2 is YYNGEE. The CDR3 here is CASSGTSGGTDTQYF. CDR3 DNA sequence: TGTGCCAGCAGCGGGACTAGCGGGGGAACAGATACGCAGTATTTT.

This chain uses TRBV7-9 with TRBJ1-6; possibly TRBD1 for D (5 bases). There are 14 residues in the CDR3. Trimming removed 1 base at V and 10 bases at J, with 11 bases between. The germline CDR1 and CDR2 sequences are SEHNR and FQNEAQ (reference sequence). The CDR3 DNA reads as TGTGCCAGCAGCTTAGAGGGGTTCGCGTCACCCCTCCACTTT. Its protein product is CASSLEGFASPLHF.